The 25 T cell receptor beta chains given below trace back to one sample, sequenced in a study of regulatory T cells in long-lasting Graves disease. CDR3-region Arm-PCR and iRepertoire HTBI primers produced the TCR beta libraries. TCRdb used MiXCR to reprocess the multiplex PCR reads, holding one entry per CDR3 protein. Here the sample spans 400,000 to 500,000 distinct CDR3 sequences, 21% being singletons. As for time point: persistent/refractory GD, antithyroid drugs over 5 years with positive TRAb. From RNA extracted from PBMCs, the TCR library was made. The input for sequencing was peripheral blood mononuclear cells (PBMCs), taken when the disease was refractory, from a patient treated with antithyroid drugs. These receptors came from a female donor with Graves disease.

CDR3: CASSQTGGTIEQYF. The CDR3 bases are TGTGCCAGCAGCCAGACAGGGGGTACCATCGAGCAGTACTTC. The chain joins TRBV7-9 to TRBJ2-7; 9 bases agree with TRBD1. After removal of 5 bases from V and 6 bases from J, the junction contained 8 bases not matched to a gene. The CDR3 has 14 residues. Germline assignment: CDR1 SEHNR and CDR2 FQNEAQ (reference sequence).

This clonotype was recorded at least ten times. This chain's CDR3 is CASSYLGQFNSNQPQHF. Written as DNA, the CDR3 is TGTGCCAGCAGTTACTTGGGACAGTTTAATAGCAATCAGCCCCAGCATTTT. This chain links TRBV6-2 or TRBV6-3 with TRBJ1-5, with 7 bases lining up with TRBD1. CDR1 and CDR2 from the germline V gene are MNHEY and SVGEGT. This CDR3 has 17 residues. V trimming: 1 base; J trimming: 0 bases; junction bases outside the gene matches: 6.

The chain has TRBV9 and TRBJ2-7, with TRBD1 identical over 7 bases. Germline lookup yields CDR1 SGDLS and CDR2 YYNGEE. This CDR3 is 13 amino acids long. The J segment lost 4 bases and the V segment lost 3 bases, leaving 4 bases of the junction unmatched. CDR3 DNA sequence: TGTGCCAGCAGCGATGGGACAGATTACGAGCAGTACTTC. Translated, it gives CASSDGTDYEQYF.

The V call is TRBV19, the J call TRBJ2-5; TRBD1 agrees at 7 bases. This CDR3 region has 13 residues. V lost 6 bases, J lost 3 bases, and 4 bases stayed unmatched. Germline CDR1 and CDR2: LNHDA and SQIVND (reference sequence). CDR3 in amino acids: CASRLTGEETQYF. The CDR3 nucleotides read TGTGCCAGTAGGCTTACAGGGGAAGAGACCCAGTACTTC.

This chain joins TRBV4-1 and TRBJ2-3, with unresolved D. Germline CDR1 is MGHRA and CDR2 is YSYEKL. The V and J ends lost 4 bases and 2 bases respectively, with 7 bases between them. The CDR3 consists of 13 residues. CDR3 in amino acids: CASSLQVTDTQYF. In nucleotides, the CDR3 is TGCGCCAGCAGCCTCCAGGTCACAGATACGCAGTATTTT.

There are many counts of this clonotype. The V call is TRBV28, the J call TRBJ2-7; no clear D gene. The germline V gene encodes CDR1 MDHEN and CDR2 SYDVKM. There are 12 residues in the CDR3. V gave up 6 bases and J gave up 2 bases, with 8 bases separating them. CDR3 region: CASSPVAYEQYF. CDR3 sequence (DNA): TGTGCCAGCAGCCCGGTTGCCTACGAGCAGTACTTC.

This clonotype was counted ten times or more. This chain uses TRBV27 with TRBJ1-1; D gene ambiguous. V was cut by 3 bases and J by 2 bases, with 10 bases left in between. This CDR3 has 14 amino acids. CDR1 and CDR2 (germline): MNHEY, SMNVEV (reference sequence). The CDR3 spells CASSFLGGNTEAFF. The CDR3 region has the DNA TGTGCCAGCAGTTTTCTGGGCGGAAACACTGAAGCTTTCTTT.

This clonotype was found many times. The chain carries TRBV28 and TRBJ1-5, with TRBD1 matching 11 bases. Trimming at V came to 6 bases and at J to 4 bases, leaving 5 bases not matched to a gene. The CDR3 runs to 15 residues. CDR1 and CDR2 from the germline V gene are MDHEN and SYDVKM. The CDR3 protein is CASSQDRGQNQPQHF. As DNA, the CDR3 is TGTGCCAGCAGCCAGGACAGGGGGCAAAATCAGCCCCAGCATTTT. Based on the CDR3 plus reference TRBV28 and TRBJ1-5, the full variable domain is DVKVTQSSRYLVKRTGEKVFLECVQDMDHENMFWYRQDPGLGLRLIYFSYDVKMKEKGDIPEGYSVSREKKERFSLILESASTNQTSMYLCASSQDRGQNQPQHFGDGTRLSIL.

This clonotype was counted at least ten times. The chain links TRBV7-3 to TRBJ1-1; 7 nucleotides line up with TRBD1. The germline V gene encodes CDR1 SGHTA and CDR2 FQGTGA. This CDR3 is 16 amino acids long. Unmatched junction bases numbered 15, after V lost 6 bases and J lost 5 bases. CDR3 sequence (DNA): TGTGCCAGCAGGGACGCCCGGTTTACAGGGGATACTGAAGCTTTCTTT. Residues: CASRDARFTGDTEAFF.

The chain combines TRBV9 with TRBJ2-5; the match to TRBD2 covers 7 bases. Trimming removed 0 bases from V and 5 bases from J; junction bases left unmatched: 4. The germline V gene encodes CDR1 SGDLS and CDR2 YYNGEE. CDR3 length: 14 amino acids. The CDR3 DNA follows: TGTGCCAGCAGCGTAGAGGGAGGGTGGGAGACCCAGTACTTC. Its translation is CASSVEGGWETQYF.

This sequence joins TRBV6-1 and TRBJ2-1; 7 nucleotides agree with TRBD1. V shed 5 bases and J 5 bases; nucleotides not matched to a gene: 6. The CDR3 is made up of 14 amino acids. The germline CDR1 and CDR2 sequences are MNHNS and SASEGT. The CDR3 sequence is CASSPDRLDNEQFF. In DNA form, the CDR3 reads TGTGCCAGCAGTCCGGACAGGTTAGACAATGAGCAGTTCTTC.

This clonotype was seen more than once but under ten times. CDR3 amino acids: CSVGLAEGGEQYF. The CDR3 DNA reads as TGCAGCGTTGGTCTAGCGGAGGGGGGCGAGCAGTACTTC. The V call is TRBV29-1, the J call TRBJ2-7, with D possibly matching TRBD2 (7 bases). Per germline, CDR1 SQVTM and CDR2 ANQGSEA. Trimming took off 4 bases at V and 6 bases at J, with 16 bases between the two ends. The CDR3 consists of 13 residues.

The chain recombines TRBV20-1 with TRBJ2-1; TRBD2 matches at 8 bases. The CDR3 is 14 residues long. Trimming cost V 5 bases and J 4 bases; bases outside gene matches: 7. CDR1 is DFQATT, CDR2 SNEGSKA, per germline (reference sequence). CDR3 bases: TGCAGTGCTCCTAGCGGGCGAGATTACAATGAGCAGTTCTTC. Translation: CSAPSGRDYNEQFF.

In this sample, this clonotype turned up many times. The CDR3 DNA sequence: TGTGCCAGCAGCTTAGATTATGGACAGAACTACGAGCAGTACTTC. Translated, it gives CASSLDYGQNYEQYF. This chain links TRBV11-2 with TRBJ2-7, with D maybe TRBD1 (6 bases). V dropped 0 bases and J dropped 3 bases, with 12 bases sitting between them. Germline assignment: CDR1 SGHAT and CDR2 FQNNGV. The CDR3 is 15 amino acids.

This clonotype has ten or more counts. V and J are TRBV2 and TRBJ1-4; D remains unclear. CDR1 SNHLY and CDR2 FYNNEI come from the germline V gene. Trimming removed 4 bases from V and 3 bases from J, with 9 bases in between. The CDR3 runs 14 residues. DNA of the CDR3: TGTGCCAGCAGTGTGGAGGGTTCTAATGAAAAACTGTTTTTT. It yields the protein CASSVEGSNEKLFF.

This clonotype was observed at least ten times. CDR3 DNA sequence: TGTGCCTGGGGACAGGGTGAAGAGACCCAGTACTTC. Translation: CAWGQGEETQYF. V usage is TRBV30 and J usage is TRBJ2-5; 8 positions agree with TRBD1. The junction had 2 bases not matched to a gene; V was cut back by 5 bases and J by 3 bases. This CDR3 spans 12 amino acids. Germline lookup yields CDR1 GTSNPN and CDR2 SVGIG (reference sequence).

CDR3 loop: CASQGGHPYEQYF. DNA for the CDR3: TGTGCCAGTCAGGGGGGCCACCCCTACGAGCAGTACTTC. The gene calls are TRBV19 and TRBJ2-7; maybe TRBD1 (7 bases). This CDR3 comprises 13 residues. V lost 8 bases to trimming and J lost 2 bases, with 13 bases between them. CDR1 and CDR2 from the germline V gene are LNHDA and SQIVND (reference sequence).

This chain connects TRBV10-3 to TRBJ2-3; perhaps TRBD1 as D (5 bases). This CDR3 has 13 residues. V was trimmed by 3 bases and J by 12 bases, leaving 16 bases between them. Germline values: CDR1 ENHRY, CDR2 SYGVKD. The CDR3 DNA reads TGTGCCATCAGTGACAACAGGACCCCCCACCAGTATTTT. It yields the protein CAISDNRTPHQYF.

To note about this clonotype: The CDR3 does not close with the conserved phenylalanine or tryptophan, likely indicating a read error. The chain links TRBV20-1 to TRBJ1-2; weak D call: TRBD1 (5 bases). The germline V gene encodes CDR1 DFQATT and CDR2 SNEGSKA (reference sequence). Between the trimmed V and J ends, which lost 6 bases and 3 bases, there was a span of 11 bases. The CDR3 is 12 residues long. CDR3 loop: CSAPTAYYGYTL. In DNA, the CDR3 is TGCAGTGCCCCGACAGCATACTATGGCTACACCCTC.

The table lists this clonotype with many counts. Relative to the germline gene, one junction end is altered; a read error may explain this. CDR3 residues: CASSNSHFDSTGELFF. The CDR3 DNA reads TGTGCCAGCAGTAACTCTCACTTCGATTCGACCGGGGAGCTGTTTTTT. The V and J genes are TRBV6-5 and TRBJ2-2; D remains unclear. Germline CDR1 reads MNHEY; CDR2 reads SVGAGI. The CDR3 totals 16 residues.

This clonotype occurred many times. V gene TRBV6-5 combines with J gene TRBJ2-2, with 8 bases lining up with TRBD1. From germline, CDR1 is MNHEY and CDR2 SVGAGI. The length of the CDR3 is 15 residues. Trimming took 1 base from V and 7 from J; bases not matched to a gene: 5. This CDR3 is CASSYWAGGIGELFF. The CDR3, as DNA: TGTGCCAGCAGTTACTGGGCAGGGGGCATCGGGGAGCTGTTTTTT.

This clonotype showed up just a few times. The junction shows a germline mismatch at one end, possibly a read error. The chain is built from TRBV11-2 and TRBJ2-5; tentatively, D is TRBD1 (6 bases). The germline CDR1 and CDR2 sequences are SGHAT and FQNNGV. This CDR3 has 14 amino acids. CDR3 nucleotide sequence: TGCGCCAGCAGCCACCAGGGGCGACAAGAGACCCAGTACTTC. Residues: CASSHQGRQETQYF.

The rearrangement joins TRBV5-1 to TRBJ2-4; 9 bases map to TRBD1. Germline loops: CDR1 SGHRS, CDR2 YFSETQ. The CDR3 extends over 16 amino acids. Germline trimming cut 4 bases from V and 2 bases from J; bases unmatched to any gene: 7. Here the CDR3 reads CASSTGQGSTKNIQYF. The DNA of the CDR3 is TGCGCCAGCAGCACGGGACAGGGTTCCACCAAAAACATTCAGTACTTC.

This clonotype was seen repeatedly, ten times or more. A junction end diverges from the germline sequence, so it may reflect a read error. The rearrangement links TRBV28 to TRBJ1-2, with no clear D. The CDR3 length is 13 residues. CDR1 and CDR2 (germline): MDHEN, SYDVKM. The DNA for the CDR3 is TGTGCCAGCAGCTTATCAGCAAACTATGGCTACACCTTC. As protein: CASSLSANYGYTF.

This clonotype turned up a few times. This chain connects TRBV27 to TRBJ1-1; D gene unclear. This CDR3 is 13 amino acids long. The germline CDR1 and CDR2 sequences are MNHEY and SMNVEV (reference sequence). V gave up 4 bases and J gave up 3 bases, with 9 bases separating them. DNA of the CDR3: TGTGCCAGCAGTTCTCAAGTGTACACTGAAGCTTTCTTT. It encodes CASSSQVYTEAFF.